Presented here are 27 T cell receptor beta chains from one specimen sequenced in a study of shared clonotypes between healthy human individuals (dated by TCRdb to about 2020). The library was built by means of the immunoSEQ multiplex PCR assay. TCRdb mirrors the immuneACCESS table, restricted to in-frame sequences. Some clones are absent from its copies; in checked studies, under half trace to an unresolved V gene, and the reason for the others is unknown. The sample table shows a few hundred thousand clones, and roughly 95% are seen once. Jointly, the top ten make up 0.1% to 0.11% of the sample. For the CD8 naive samples, CD45RO-negative cells were positively selected for CCR7, yielding a CD45RA+CCR7+ population from which TemRA cells were excluded. The sequenced material came from naive CD8+ T cells sorted from blood. The cell subset or site label here, explained by the study, means: CD45RA+CCR7+. All receptors derive from a woman in her twenties or thirties in good health.

The chain couples TRBV9 to TRBJ2-7; D might be TRBD2 (5 bases). The CDR3 runs to 14 residues. Germline loops: CDR1 SGDLS, CDR2 YYNGEE. Trimming cost V 3 bases and J 5 bases, with 15 bases left between them. This CDR3 reads CASSGPGEPHEQYF. Here the CDR3 DNA reads TGTGCCAGCAGCGGCCCCGGGGAGCCCCACGAGCAGTACTTC.

This chain connects TRBV27 to TRBJ1-2; 9 bases line up with TRBD1. The trim removed 2 bases at V and 4 bases at J, leaving 2 bases unmatched. The germline V gene encodes CDR1 MNHEY and CDR2 SMNVEV (reference sequence). This CDR3 is 14 amino acids long. For the CDR3, the DNA is TGTGCCAGCAGTTTACTGGGACAGGGCTATGGCTACACCTTC. This translates into CASSLLGQGYGYTF.

The chain is built from TRBV28 and TRBJ2-5; D might be TRBD2 (5 bases). The DNA end lines up better with TRBJ2-7; the J call may be wrong. The CDR3 length is 13 residues. Germline CDR1 and CDR2: MDHEN and SYDVKM. The CDR3 DNA reads as TGTGCCAGCAGTTTAAATCTCGGGAACGAGCAGTACTTC. Amino acid sequence: CASSLNLGNEQYF.

The rearrangement links TRBV27 to TRBJ2-7; 12 positions match TRBD2. The CDR3 has 17 residues. V lost 4 bases to trimming and J lost 6 bases; unmatched junction nucleotides: 13. Germline V CDR1 and CDR2: MNHEY, SMNVEV (reference sequence). CDR3 protein: CASSSLGLAGGRAEQYF. The CDR3 coding sequence is TGTGCCAGCAGTTCTTTGGGGCTAGCGGGAGGGCGGGCCGAGCAGTACTTC.

V and J are TRBV10-2 and TRBJ2-7, with TRBD1 matching 10 bases. The CDR3 spans 13 residues. V shed 6 bases and J 5 bases; nucleotides not matched to a gene: 4. CDR1 is WSHSY and CDR2 is SAAADI in the germline V gene. The DNA for the CDR3 is TGCGCCAGCAGGACAGGGGGCGCGGACGAGCAGTACTTC. Amino acids: CASRTGGADEQYF.

This clone occurred once. The rearrangement joins TRBV6-1 to TRBJ2-3; a weak D match, TRBD2 (6 bases). The CDR3 has 17 amino acids. Trimming took 2 bases from V and 4 from J, leaving 19 bases between them. CDR1 and CDR2 from the germline V gene are MNHNS and SASEGT. The CDR3 loop reads CASSEWSAASGADTQYF. The CDR3 region has the DNA TGTGCCAGCAGTGAATGGTCCGCTGCGTCGGGGGCAGATACGCAGTATTTT.

This chain uses TRBV29-1 with TRBJ2-2; a possible D gene is TRBD2 (5 bases). Trimming shortened V by 2 bases and J by 1 base, and 14 bases separated the two germline ends. Germline V lookup: CDR1 SQVTM, CDR2 ANQGSEA. The CDR3 consists of 16 residues. For the CDR3, the DNA is TGCAGCGTTGAATCCACGGACTCAAAGAACACCGGGGAGCTGTTTTTT. Encoded protein: CSVESTDSKNTGELFF.

The chain has TRBV15 and TRBJ2-7; a weak D match, TRBD2 (5 bases). CDR3 size: 14 residues. The germline V and J ends were trimmed by 0 bases and 3 bases, with 9 bases remaining between them. Germline CDR1 reads LNHNV; CDR2 reads YYDKDF (reference sequence). The CDR3 nucleotides are TGTGCCACCAGCAGAGATGAGGGAAGCTACGAGCAGTACTTC. The encoded protein is CATSRDEGSYEQYF. Supplemented by reference TRBV15 and TRBJ2-7, the full variable domain reads DAMVIQNPRYQVTQFGKPVTLSCSQTLNHNVMYWYQQKSSQAPKLLFHYYDKDFNNEADTPDNFQSRRPNTSFCFLDIRSPGLGDTAMYLCATSRDEGSYEQYFGPGTRLTVT.

The chain links TRBV7-2 to TRBJ2-7, with 14 bases fitting TRBD2. The CDR3 is 18 residues long. V was clipped by 4 bases and J by 4 bases; unmatched bases: 12. Germline V CDR1 and CDR2: SGHTA, FQGNSA. The CDR3 DNA reads as TGTGCCAGCAGCTCAAACCCCGGACTAGCGGGAGGAATGTACGAGCAGTACTTC. Translation: CASSSNPGLAGGMYEQYF.

This chain links TRBV27 with TRBJ1-4, with no clear D. V shed 5 bases and J shed 0 bases, with 10 bases lying between them. CDR3 size: 15 residues. CDR1 and CDR2 from the germline V gene are MNHEY and SMNVEV (reference sequence). In DNA, the CDR3 is TGTGCCAGCAGTGCCCTGGGCGCAACTAATGAAAAACTGTTTTTT. This sequence encodes CASSALGATNEKLFF.

The chain has TRBV7-8 and TRBJ2-1; D is ambiguous. Trimming left V 3 bases short and J 0 bases short, with 9 bases between. From germline, CDR1 is SGHVS and CDR2 FQNEAQ. The CDR3 runs to 15 residues. Here the CDR3 reads CASSFFGNSYNEQFF. CDR3 DNA: TGTGCCAGCAGCTTTTTCGGTAACTCCTACAATGAGCAGTTCTTC.

The rearrangement joins TRBV30 to TRBJ1-4; a possible D gene is TRBD1 (6 bases). Trimming removed 5 bases at V and 4 bases at J, with 14 bases between. There are 14 residues in the CDR3. CDR1 is GTSNPN, CDR2 SVGIG, per germline (reference sequence). The CDR3 region has the DNA TGTGCCTGGCGGACCAGGGGCTTTAATGAAAAACTGTTTTTT. Translated: CAWRTRGFNEKLFF.

The chain couples TRBV30 to TRBJ2-7; TRBD2 aligns across 15 bases. From germline, CDR1 is GTSNPN and CDR2 SVGIG (reference sequence). The CDR3 sequence is 15 residues long. V was clipped by 4 bases and J by 4 bases; unmatched bases: 5. In nucleotides, the CDR3 is TGTGCCTGGACCCGAGGGACTAGCGGGAGGTACGAGCAGTACTTC. Translated, it gives CAWTRGTSGRYEQYF.

This clone was picked up one time. The chain is built from TRBV5-5 and TRBJ1-2; D is uncertain. Germline V gene lookup returns CDR1 SGHKS and CDR2 YYEKEE (reference sequence). There are 13 residues in the CDR3. Trimming stripped 4 bases from V and 4 bases from J, with 11 bases between. CDR3 nucleotide sequence: TGTGCCAGCAGCGAGTCCGAACCCTATGGCTACACCTTC. It is translated as CASSESEPYGYTF.

V gene TRBV28 combines with J gene TRBJ1-1; unclear D gene. Germline assignment: CDR1 MDHEN and CDR2 SYDVKM. The CDR3 contains 17 residues. With 5 bases removed from V and 0 bases from J, the gap between germline ends came to 19 bases. The CDR3 DNA is TGTGCCAGCAGTCGACCCTATTCGACTGTGATGAACACTGAAGCTTTCTTT. It translates to CASSRPYSTVMNTEAFF.

V usage is TRBV11-1 and J usage is TRBJ2-3, with D unresolved. There are 14 residues in the CDR3. Trimming took off 2 bases at V and 0 bases at J, with 6 bases between the two ends. The germline gives CDR1 SGHAT, CDR2 FQDESV (reference sequence). CDR3 residues: CASSLYVSTDTQYF. The CDR3 DNA sequence: TGTGCCAGCAGCTTATACGTGAGCACAGATACGCAGTATTTT.

In the case of this clone: At one end the junction does not follow the germline gene, possibly because of a read error. V is TRBV11-2 and J is TRBJ2-7, with 10 bases fitting TRBD2. CDR1 SGHAT and CDR2 FQNNGV come from the germline V gene. This CDR3 is built from 14 residues. Written as DNA, the CDR3 is TGTGCCAGCAGTTTAGCGGGAGGAGGGTACGAGCAGTACTTC. Amino acids: CASSLAGGGYEQYF.

Only one count was recorded for this clone. The chain employs TRBV7-8 and TRBJ2-7; 8 positions agree with TRBD1. CDR3 length: 14 amino acids. CDR1 and CDR2 (germline): SGHVS, FQNEAQ. The J segment lost 5 bases and the V segment lost 5 bases, leaving 8 bases of the junction unmatched. The CDR3, as DNA: TGTGCCAGCAGCCCACCGGGACAGGAGAACGAGCAGTACTTC. Encoded protein: CASSPPGQENEQYF.

The chain is built from TRBV10-3 and TRBJ1-2; D is ambiguous. Germline V gene sequence: CDR1 ENHRY, CDR2 SYGVKD. This CDR3 contains 11 residues. Trimming shortened V by 3 bases and J by 8 bases, and 7 bases separated the two germline ends. The CDR3 spells CAISELGGYTF. CDR3 sequence (DNA): TGTGCCATCAGTGAACTCGGGGGCTACACCTTC.

The chain links TRBV28 to TRBJ1-2, with 9 bases identical to TRBD1. V shed 5 bases and J 2 bases; nucleotides not matched to a gene: 6. The CDR3 consists of 15 residues. CDR1 is MDHEN, CDR2 SYDVKM, per germline. This CDR3 is CASSPTGGRNYGYTF. As DNA, the CDR3 is TGTGCCAGCAGTCCGACAGGGGGTAGAAACTATGGCTACACCTTC.

CDR3 sequence reads: CASSLVGQGASYEQYF. CDR3 DNA: TGTGCCAGCAGCTTGGTTGGACAGGGGGCGTCCTACGAGCAGTACTTC. This chain links TRBV5-6 with TRBJ2-7; TRBD1 matches at 11 bases. Losses at the gene ends were 0 bases for V and 1 base for J; bases not matched to a gene: 3. CDR3 size: 16 residues. From germline, CDR1 is SGHDT and CDR2 YYEEEE.

The CDR3 loop reads CASSFRDRIQETQYF. CDR3 bases: TGTGCCAGCAGCTTCCGGGACAGGATTCAAGAGACCCAGTACTTC. V usage is TRBV5-6 and J usage is TRBJ2-5; TRBD1 matches 8 bases. CDR3 length: 15 residues. The V and J ends lost 2 bases and 2 bases, in that order; junction bases with no gene match: 5. From germline, CDR1 is SGHDT and CDR2 YYEEEE.

The rearrangement links TRBV7-9 to TRBJ2-5; perhaps TRBD1 as D (5 bases). With 5 bases removed from V and 1 base from J, the gap between germline ends came to 14 bases. This CDR3 contains 15 residues. Germline V gene data show CDR1 as SEHNR and CDR2 as FQNEAQ (reference sequence). CDR3 sequence: CASSPRQNPQETQYF. CDR3 nucleotides: TGTGCCAGCAGCCCCCGACAGAACCCCCAAGAGACCCAGTACTTC.

The chain is built from TRBV13 and TRBJ1-6; unclear D gene. In germline, CDR1 is PRHDT, CDR2 FYEKMQ (reference sequence). The germline V and J ends were trimmed by 0 bases and 6 bases, with 9 bases remaining between them. The CDR3 spans 15 residues. CDR3: CASSLGEGANSPLHF. CDR3 DNA sequence: TGTGCCAGCAGCTTAGGCGAGGGTGCTAATTCACCCCTCCACTTT. Variable domain in full (rest from reference TRBV13 and TRBJ1-6): AAGVIQSPRHLIKEKRETATLKCYPIPRHDTVYWYQQGPGQDPQFLISFYEKMQSDKGSIPDRFSAQQFSDYHSELNMSSLELGDSALYFCASSLGEGANSPLHFGNGTRLTVT.

CDR3 amino acids: CASGGGADEQYF. The CDR3 nucleotides are TGTGCCAGCGGTGGTGGGGCGGACGAGCAGTACTTC. The rearrangement joins TRBV27 to TRBJ2-7; D possibly corresponds to TRBD1 (5 bases). This CDR3 spans 12 amino acids. Germline CDR1 MNHEY, CDR2 SMNVEV (reference sequence). The V end was cut by 8 bases, the J end by 5 bases, with 13 bases between.

This rearrangement joins TRBV5-4 to TRBJ1-2, with D unresolved. The length of the CDR3 is 13 residues. The V end lost 1 base, the J end lost 8 bases, and 12 bases lay between the germline ends. Germline lookup yields CDR1 SGHNT and CDR2 YYREEE (reference sequence). The DNA of the CDR3 is TGTGCCAGCAGCTTGCTTTTCAGGACGGGCTACACCTTC. It translates to CASSLLFRTGYTF. Full variable domain (outside the CDR3, taken from reference TRBV5-4 and TRBJ1-2): ETGVTQSPTHLIKTRGQQVTLRCSSQSGHNTVSWYQQALGQGPQFIFQYYREEENGRGNFPPRFSGLQFPNYSSELNVNALELDDSALYLCASSLLFRTGYTFGSGTRLTVV.

The rearrangement uses TRBV30 and TRBJ1-1; D might be TRBD1 (5 bases). Per the germline V gene, CDR1 is GTSNPN and CDR2 is SVGIG (reference sequence). V was cut by 5 bases and J by 13 bases, with 23 bases left in between. The length of the CDR3 is 13 residues. CDR3 in amino acids: CAWETYVAGRVFF. In DNA, the CDR3 is TGTGCCTGGGAAACTTATGTGGCGGGCAGGGTTTTCTTT.